Detailed here is one TCR beta chain. The sample originates from a study of long-term antiretroviral therapy in people with HIV. The authors ran the immunoSEQ assay, v3.0, at survey level. Only in-frame clones appear in the TCRdb table, and some are missing; sequencing was by immunoSEQ multiplex PCR. The table records around 21,000 clones, 81% of them present only once. Each HIV participant was treated in the United States. Per germline, CDR1 SGHRS and CDR2 YFSETQ. The CDR3 is made up of 16 amino acids. J gave up 1 base and V 3 bases, and 8 bases lay outside the gene matches. This specimen was unsorted PBMCs, taken 0.1 years before starting antiretroviral therapy. The clonotype comes from a man aged 40-50 years with HIV. The chain has TRBV5-1 and TRBJ2-3; TRBD2 aligns across 7 bases. CDR3 region: CASSSLTSPGTDTQYF. The CDR3 nucleotides read TGCGCCAGCAGCTCCCTGACTAGCCCAGGCACAGATACGCAGTATTTT.